This T cell receptor beta chain came from a study of PD-L1 blockade in urothelial cancer. Study summary: The researchers analyzed blood 3 weeks (second dose) and 6 weeks after treatment start. Specimens of blood held a median count of about 150,000 T cells.

Points on this clone: The antigen is unknown.

Regarding time point: pretreatment peripheral blood. Patients had locally advanced or metastatic urothelial carcinoma. This CDR3 has 16 residues. Germline lookup yields CDR1 SEHNR and CDR2 FQNEAQ (reference sequence). With V trimmed by 0 bases and J by 2 bases, 5 bases remained unmatched. The assay was immunoSEQ multiplex PCR, and TCRdb's table has in-frame clones only and misses some. The profile shows around 79,000 clones, roughly 80% of them singletons. Study findings and constraints: Pretreatment TCR clonality in blood under the median foretold superior survival.

The chain couples TRBV7-9 to TRBJ2-3, with 7 bases aligning to TRBD1. The sample in question was PBMCs, obtained around atezolizumab (anti-PD-L1) treatment. The receptor was isolated from a man aged 35-49 years with urothelial cancer. The CDR3 here is CASSLARGQNTDTQYF. CDR3 coding DNA: TGTGCCAGCAGCTTAGCCCGGGGACAGAACACAGATACGCAGTATTTT. The whole variable domain, filled in from reference TRBV7-9 and TRBJ2-3, reads DTGVSQNPRHKITKRGQNVTFRCDPISEHNRLYWYRQTLGQGPEFLTYFQNEAQLEKSRLLSDRFSAERPKGSFSTLEIQRTEQGDSAMYLCASSLARGQNTDTQYFGPGTRLTVL.